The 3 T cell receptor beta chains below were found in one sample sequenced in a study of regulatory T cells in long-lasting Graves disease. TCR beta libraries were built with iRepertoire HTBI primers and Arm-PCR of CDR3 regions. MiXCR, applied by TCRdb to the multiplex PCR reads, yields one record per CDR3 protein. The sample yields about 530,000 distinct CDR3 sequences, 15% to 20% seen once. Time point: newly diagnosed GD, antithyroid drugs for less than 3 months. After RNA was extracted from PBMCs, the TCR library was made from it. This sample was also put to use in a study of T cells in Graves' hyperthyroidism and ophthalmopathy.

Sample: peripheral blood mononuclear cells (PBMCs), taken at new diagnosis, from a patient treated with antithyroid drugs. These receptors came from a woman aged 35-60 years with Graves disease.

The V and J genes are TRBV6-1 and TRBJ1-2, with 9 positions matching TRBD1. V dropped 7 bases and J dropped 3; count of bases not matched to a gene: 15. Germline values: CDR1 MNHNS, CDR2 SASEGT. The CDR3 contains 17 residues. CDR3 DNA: TGTGCCAGCACCCTGAATCTAGGGACAGGGTTGGACTATGGCTACACCTTC. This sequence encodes CASTLNLGTGLDYGYTF.

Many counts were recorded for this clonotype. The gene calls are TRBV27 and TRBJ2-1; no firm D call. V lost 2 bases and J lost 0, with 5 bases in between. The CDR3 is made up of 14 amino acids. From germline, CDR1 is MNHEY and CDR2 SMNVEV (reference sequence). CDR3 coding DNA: TGTGCCAGCAGTTTAGCCCCCTCCTACAATGAGCAGTTCTTC. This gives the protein CASSLAPSYNEQFF.

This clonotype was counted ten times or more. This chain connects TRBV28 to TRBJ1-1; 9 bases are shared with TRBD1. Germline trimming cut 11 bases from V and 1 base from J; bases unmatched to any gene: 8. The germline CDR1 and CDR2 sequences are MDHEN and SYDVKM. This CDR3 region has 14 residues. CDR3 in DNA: TGTGCCGCGACAGGGGGTGTGACGAACACTGAAGCTTTCTTT. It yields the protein CAATGGVTNTEAFF.